These T cell receptor beta chains were read from a single sample in a study of blood T cell repertoires in COVID-19. TCRdb's copy holds only in-frame clones and misses some; the assay was immunoSEQ multiplex PCR. The sample records about 49,000 clones, about 86% being singletons. Sequencing was performed on peripheral blood. These TCRs come from a woman older than 75 with COVID-19, enrolled during active disease. Each CDR3 is given without its conserved first and last residue.

TRBJ2-7 | TRBV12-5 | ASGSKYRNSYEQY
TRBJ1-4 | TRBV11-2 | ASRLPTDEKLF
TRBJ2-5 | TRBV3-1/TRBV3-2 | ASRSGELAGSETQY
TRBJ1-6 | TRBV30 | AWTGDSGSPLH
TRBJ2-2 | TRBV9 | ASSGTATNTGELF
TRBJ2-7 | TRBV30 | AGRGGSEQY
TRBJ2-7 | TRBV24-1 | ATSLAGGEQY
TRBJ2-5 | TRBV4-1 | ASSQVMETQY
TRBJ2-7 | TRBV12-2 | ASRLARGSTYEQY
TRBJ2-3 | TRBV7-2 | ASSPPWLAGEKNTQY